In its sample, the clone carrying this T cell receptor (beta chain) was seen a few times. The antigen is not known. This sample was taken from a study of regulatory T cells in long-lasting Graves disease. Study results and caveats: Public clonotype sharing was higher in persistent than newly diagnosed patients. With a small sample size, accuracy may have been reduced. Persistent cases of Graves' showed reduced TCR diversity relative to newly diagnosed patients. Persistent disease samples used TRBV28, TRBJ1-2 and TRBJ2-5 preferentially.

Stated time point: persistent/refractory GD, antithyroid drugs over 5 years with positive TRAb. PBMCs were the source of the RNA used for TCR sequencing. The authors built TCR beta libraries using iRepertoire HTBI primers and Arm-PCR of CDR3 regions. TCRdb reprocessed the multiplex PCR reads with MiXCR, giving one entry per CDR3 protein. The sample has some 330,000 distinct CDR3 sequences, roughly 24% seen once; the top ten hold under 35%. This CDR3 region has 17 residues. The V end lost 1 base, the J end lost 4 bases, and 14 bases lay between the germline ends. Germline CDR1 reads LNHNV; CDR2 reads YYDKDF (reference sequence).

The chain combines TRBV15 with TRBJ1-6; TRBD1 might be the D (5 bases). The clonotype originates from a middle-aged woman with Graves disease. The sequencing here drew on peripheral blood mononuclear cells (PBMCs), taken when the disease was refractory, from a patient treated with antithyroid drugs. Here the CDR3 reads CATSRGLYGGYNSPLHF. The CDR3 bases are TGTGCCACCAGCAGAGGATTGTACGGGGGTTATAATTCACCCCTCCACTTT.